A single sample is the source of the 29 T cell receptor beta chains below, sequenced in a study of Graves' ophthalmopathy and Graves' hyperthyroidism. RNA transcripts provided the template for amplifying TCR beta CDR3 regions. First-round RT-PCR relied on HTBI primers, and a second-round multiplex PCR came next. A single record per CDR3 protein comes from TCRdb applying MiXCR to the multiplex PCR reads. The data contain hundreds of thousands of distinct CDR3 sequences, approximately 22% of them singletons. Sequencing input: peripheral blood. These receptors originate from a woman between 18 and 29 years old with stable Graves' hyperthyroidism. Some clones in this sample may be carry-over from other donors' samples.

Ten or more counts support this clonotype. The chain employs TRBV11-2 and TRBJ2-5, with 7 positions matching TRBD2. The CDR3 is 13 residues long. Germline trimming cut 7 bases from V and 4 bases from J; bases unmatched to any gene: 6. The V gene's germline CDR1 is SGHAT and CDR2 FQNNGV. The CDR3 reads CASTYWEGETQYF. CDR3 nucleotides: TGTGCCAGCACTTACTGGGAGGGAGAGACCCAGTACTTC.

This clonotype was detected ten times or more. The genes are TRBV11-2 and TRBJ2-7; unclear D gene. Germline V gene lookup returns CDR1 SGHAT and CDR2 FQNNGV. With 5 bases removed from V and 1 base from J, the gap between germline ends came to 15 bases. The CDR3 loop spans 15 amino acids. The CDR3 nucleotides read TGTGCCAGCAGCCAAGGCACAGCCCCATCCTACGAGCAGTACTTC. This translates into CASSQGTAPSYEQYF.

This clonotype came up many times. The chain links TRBV20-1 to TRBJ2-5, with D perhaps TRBD2 (6 bases). This CDR3 has 13 amino acids. Germline V gene lookup returns CDR1 DFQATT and CDR2 SNEGSKA (reference sequence). With 4 bases removed from V and 5 bases from J, the gap between germline ends came to 14 bases. CDR3 residues: CSATSGGFETQYF. CDR3 bases: TGCAGTGCTACCAGTGGGGGGTTTGAGACCCAGTACTTC.

The chain carries TRBV6-1 and TRBJ2-7, with unresolved D. The CDR3 consists of 12 residues. V gave up 3 bases and J gave up 7 bases, with 10 bases separating them. Germline lookup yields CDR1 MNHNS and CDR2 SASEGT. In DNA form, the CDR3 reads TGTGCCAGCAGTGACGGACCCAGGGAGCAGTACTTC. It yields the protein CASSDGPREQYF.

The chain uses TRBV19 and TRBJ1-5; TRBD1 matches at 8 bases. Trimming cost V 8 bases and J 2 bases; bases outside gene matches: 2. Germline lookup yields CDR1 LNHDA and CDR2 SQIVND (reference sequence). The CDR3 is 13 amino acids. CDR3 sequence (DNA): TGTGCCAGTCAACAGGGGGGCAATCAGCCCCAGCATTTT. This gives the protein CASQQGGNQPQHF.

About this clonotype: Lacking the conserved final phenylalanine or tryptophan, this CDR3 likely reflects a read error. This CDR3 is CASSSHNSGANVLTV. CDR3 nucleotides: TGTGCCAGCAGTTCTCATAACTCTGGGGCCAACGTCCTGACTGTC. The V gene is TRBV28, the J gene TRBJ2-6; D is unresolved. Trimming left V 4 bases short and J 0 bases short, with 7 bases between. Germline V gene lookup returns CDR1 MDHEN and CDR2 SYDVKM. The CDR3 totals 15 residues.

The chain links TRBV6-1 to TRBJ1-2; D call uncertain. Germline lookup yields CDR1 MNHNS and CDR2 SASEGT. Trimming removed 7 bases from V and 4 bases from J, with 16 bases in between. The CDR3 sequence is 14 residues long. The CDR3 coding sequence is TGTGCCAGCACGGAGGGAACGATAGCCTATGGCTACACCTTC. This gives the protein CASTEGTIAYGYTF.

This clonotype was observed at least ten times. The chain has TRBV25-1 and TRBJ2-7, with TRBD1 identical over 9 bases. The V gene end was trimmed by 8 bases and the J gene end by 5 bases; junction bases not matched to a gene: 13. The CDR3 loop spans 15 amino acids. Germline assignment: CDR1 MGHDK and CDR2 SYGVNS. The CDR3 sequence is CASGEVGTGTHEQYF. Written as DNA, the CDR3 is TGTGCCAGCGGGGAAGTTGGGACAGGGACCCACGAGCAGTACTTC.

The sample holds many counts of this clonotype. The chain is built from TRBV12-3 or TRBV12-4 and TRBJ1-1; D ambiguous. Trimming removed 2 bases from V and 9 bases from J, with 16 bases in between. The CDR3 runs to 14 residues. The CDR3 nucleotides are TGTGCCAGCAGTTTATTCTCGGCAGACTCCCAAGCTTTCTTT. Its translation is CASSLFSADSQAFF.

This clonotype was counted only a few times. J is TRBJ2-2 and V is TRBV6-1; 14 bases line up with TRBD2. The J segment lost 1 base and the V segment lost 5 bases, leaving 3 bases of the junction unmatched. Per germline, CDR1 MNHNS and CDR2 SASEGT. The CDR3 loop spans 17 amino acids. As DNA, the CDR3 is TGTGCCAGCAGTACGACTAGCGGGGGGGAGAACACCGGGGAGCTGTTTTTT. This encodes CASSTTSGGENTGELFF.

This clonotype was observed many times. This chain uses TRBV11-1 with TRBJ1-1; 9 bases line up with TRBD1. The CDR3 loop spans 17 amino acids. From germline, CDR1 is SGHAT and CDR2 FQDESV (reference sequence). The J segment lost 1 base and the V segment lost 6 bases, leaving 12 bases of the junction unmatched. CDR3 region: CASSSILRGQGNTEAFF. In nucleotides, the CDR3 is TGTGCCAGCAGTTCAATCTTAAGGGGACAGGGGAACACTGAAGCTTTCTTT.

In this sample, this clonotype turned up many times. V gene TRBV5-6 combines with J gene TRBJ1-2; D perhaps matches TRBD1 (5 bases). Trimming left V 2 bases short and J 8 bases short, with 10 bases between. The CDR3 loop spans 12 amino acids. The germline CDR1 and CDR2 sequences are SGHDT and YYEEEE. CDR3 DNA: TGTGCCAGCAGCTTACAGGAGGCAGGCTACACCTTC. Its translation: CASSLQEAGYTF.

In its sample, this clonotype was seen a few times. The chain carries TRBV18 and TRBJ1-1; D unresolved. The CDR3 has 15 amino acids. Germline V gives CDR1 KGHSH, CDR2 LQKENI. V dropped 4 bases and J dropped 1 base, with 13 bases sitting between them. The CDR3 spells CASSQSSSGNTEAFF. The DNA of the CDR3 is TGTGCCAGCTCACAATCGTCGAGCGGGAACACTGAAGCTTTCTTT.

The chain joins TRBV20-1 to TRBJ2-5, with TRBD2 matching over 10 bases. The trim removed 2 bases at V and 5 bases at J, leaving 8 bases unmatched. This CDR3 is 15 amino acids long. The germline V gene encodes CDR1 DFQATT and CDR2 SNEGSKA (reference sequence). CDR3 nucleotides: TGCAGTGCTAGAACTGGACTAGCGGACTCGGAGACCCAGTACTTC. Translated: CSARTGLADSETQYF.

This clonotype was observed at least ten times. The genes are TRBV20-1 and TRBJ2-7; 7 bases align to TRBD2. V trimming: 3 bases; J trimming: 7 bases; junction bases outside the gene matches: 6. Germline values: CDR1 DFQATT, CDR2 SNEGSKA (reference sequence). The CDR3 is 12 residues long. The CDR3 nucleotides are TGCAGTGCTAGTCCCACGGGGGGAGAGCAGTACTTC. It codes for CSASPTGGEQYF.

V gene TRBV12-3 or TRBV12-4 combines with J gene TRBJ1-5; tentative D call: TRBD1 (5 bases). V was shortened by 0 bases and J by 7 bases, with 10 bases between the two germline ends. The CDR3 contains 14 residues. CDR3 region: CASSLARARQPQHF. The CDR3 DNA is TGTGCCAGCAGTTTAGCCAGGGCCAGACAGCCCCAGCATTTT.

This chain uses TRBV11-2 with TRBJ1-6; 10 positions match TRBD1. The V segment lost 5 bases and the J segment 10 bases; nucleotides outside the gene matches: 8. Germline CDR1 is SGHAT and CDR2 is FQNNGV. CDR3 length: 15 residues. For the CDR3, the DNA is TGTGCCAGCAGCCGGGTGACAGGGGGCATGTCACCCCTCCACTTT. The encoded protein is CASSRVTGGMSPLHF.

V and J are TRBV30 and TRBJ1-1, with TRBD1 matching over 7 bases. The V gene's germline CDR1 is GTSNPN and CDR2 SVGIG (reference sequence). The ends lost 2 bases at V and 8 bases at J; junction bases unmatched: 14. The CDR3 extends over 15 amino acids. CDR3 nucleotides: TGTGCCTGGAGTTCAACCGGACAGGTCCTAAAAGAAGCTTTCTTT. It translates to CAWSSTGQVLKEAFF.

In this sample, this clonotype turned up many times. The chain employs TRBV12-3 or TRBV12-4 and TRBJ2-7; possible D gene TRBD1, 5 bases. The germline V and J ends were trimmed by 7 bases and 3 bases, with 16 bases remaining between them. The CDR3 runs 14 residues. The CDR3 reads CASTRSDRRYEQYF. CDR3 sequence (DNA): TGTGCCAGCACCAGGAGTGACAGACGCTACGAGCAGTACTTC.

This chain connects TRBV27 to TRBJ2-5, with D possibly matching TRBD1 (5 bases). The length of the CDR3 is 17 residues. V lost 1 base, J lost 0 bases, and 15 bases lay in between. Germline V gives CDR1 MNHEY, CDR2 SMNVEV (reference sequence). The CDR3 coding sequence is TGTGCCAGCAGTTTATTCGTGACAGCCGGGTACCAAGAGACCCAGTACTTC. Translation: CASSLFVTAGYQETQYF.

This clonotype was detected ten times or more. The chain joins TRBV6-2 or TRBV6-3 to TRBJ2-2; D uncertain. V dropped 2 bases and J dropped 6 bases, with 13 bases sitting between them. Germline V lookup: CDR1 MNHEY, CDR2 SVGEGT. The CDR3 is made up of 15 amino acids. CDR3 sequence: CASSYMEFVSGELFF. DNA for the CDR3: TGTGCCAGCAGTTACATGGAGTTCGTATCCGGGGAGCTGTTTTTT.

The chain recombines TRBV5-1 with TRBJ2-7; 7 bases align to TRBD1. The V segment lost 0 bases and the J segment 3 bases; nucleotides outside the gene matches: 3. CDR3 length: 14 residues. Germline CDR1 SGHRS, CDR2 YFSETQ. The CDR3 region has the DNA TGCGCCAGCAGCTTGGGGGGACAGCACTACGAGCAGTACTTC. This sequence encodes CASSLGGQHYEQYF.

This clonotype was recorded many times. This chain joins TRBV7-7 and TRBJ2-5; 7 positions match TRBD1. The CDR3 length is 15 residues. The junction had 4 bases not matched to a gene; V was cut back by 2 bases and J by 1 base. Looked up from germline, CDR1 is SSHAT and CDR2 is FNYEAQ (reference sequence). CDR3 amino acids: CASSLNRDSQETQYF. The CDR3 DNA is TGTGCCAGCAGCTTAAACCGGGACAGCCAAGAGACCCAGTACTTC.

This clonotype was seen more than once but under ten times. A read error may be the cause here, since a much bigger clone is one base away. V is TRBV12-3 or TRBV12-4 and J is TRBJ2-2; TRBD2 is a possible D gene (6 bases). This CDR3 spans 15 amino acids. CDR3 loop: CASSLRGSSTGELCF. For the CDR3, the DNA is TGTGCCAGCAGTTTACGGGGGAGTTCTACCGGGGAGCTGTGTTTT.

The table lists this clonotype with many counts. CDR3 amino acids: CASGLVLLDPGANVLTF. In nucleotides, the CDR3 is TGTGCTAGTGGTTTGGTACTTCTGGACCCTGGGGCCAACGTCCTGACTTTC. The chain joins TRBV12-5 to TRBJ2-6; D not resolved. V was trimmed by 0 bases and J by 2 bases, leaving 11 bases between them. The germline V gene has CDR1 LGHNT and CDR2 FRNRAP. The CDR3 loop spans 17 amino acids.

In its sample, this clonotype was seen many times. The J gene is TRBJ2-5, the V gene TRBV19; 7 bases line up with TRBD1. The V and J ends lost 6 bases and 5 bases, in that order; junction bases with no gene match: 15. This CDR3 spans 16 amino acids. Germline V CDR1 and CDR2: LNHDA, SQIVND (reference sequence). The CDR3 sequence is CASSPKGAAIRETQYF. The DNA of the CDR3 is TGTGCCAGTAGCCCGAAGGGGGCGGCGATCAGGGAGACCCAGTACTTC.

This clonotype was counted at least ten times. The chain is built from TRBV11-2 and TRBJ2-6; D gene unclear. Trimming left V 5 bases short and J 4 bases short, with 9 bases between. This CDR3 comprises 14 residues. Germline loops: CDR1 SGHAT, CDR2 FQNNGV. The CDR3 is CASSPQTGANVLTF. The CDR3 DNA sequence: TGTGCCAGCAGCCCCCAGACCGGGGCCAACGTCCTGACTTTC.

V usage is TRBV24-1 and J usage is TRBJ1-1, with D perhaps matching TRBD1 (5 bases). Germline V gives CDR1 KGHDR, CDR2 SFDVKD. The CDR3 is made up of 11 amino acids. V was clipped by 4 bases and J by 11 bases, with 10 bases between them. CDR3 sequence (DNA): TGTGCCACCAGTGACGGGGGTCTGGCTTTCTTT. Protein sequence: CATSDGGLAFF.

This clonotype was found many times. The chain uses TRBV20-1 and TRBJ2-4; D is unclear. The CDR3 has 11 amino acids. V was pared by 4 bases and J by 5 bases, with 6 bases between. Germline loops: CDR1 DFQATT, CDR2 SNEGSKA (reference sequence). The CDR3 loop is CSAMDENIQYF. The CDR3 nucleotides are TGCAGTGCTATGGACGAAAACATTCAGTACTTC.